This record covers a single T cell receptor (beta chain). Antigen: not known. The V gene lost 0 bases and the J gene lost 7 bases, with 8 bases spanning the gap. CDR3 size: 14 residues. Germline CDR1 is SGHRS and CDR2 is YFSETQ. This specimen belongs to a study of beta chain features in type 1 diabetes. The authors reverse transcribed all of the isolated RNA, so sequencing captured expressed TCRB transcripts. Sequencing was performed with immunoSEQ multiplex PCR; in TCRdb, only in-frame clones are kept and a portion is missing. The sample lists 680,000 or so clones; roughly 13% were seen once. One heparinised draw of blood, averaging roughly 120 mL, came from each donor. Sorting based on CD45RO/CCR7/CD25/CD127/CD95/CD27 separated CD4+ naive, central memory, regulatory and stem cell-like memory cells. Study-wide points: Patients with type 1 diabetes carried fewer insertions and had more deletions at their VDJ junctions. Among patients with Type 1 diabetes, TCRB CDR3s were moderately but significantly shorter in every one of the four CD4+ subsets.

V gene TRBV5-1 combines with J gene TRBJ1-6; D is possibly TRBD1 (5 bases). This clonotype was sampled from a young man with type 1 diabetes. Sequenced input: naive CD4+ T cells from blood. CDR3 loop: CASSLEQENSPLHF. The CDR3 DNA reads TGCGCCAGCAGCTTGGAACAGGAAAATTCACCCCTCCACTTT.